This T cell receptor (beta chain) was observed in a study of Ad26.COV2.S vaccination and SARS-CoV-2 variants. At the level of the study: The donor was enrolled in the Ad26.COV2.S arm of the COV1001 trial.

Study outcomes and limitations: Among vaccine recipients, spike-specific TCR breadth exceeded that of placebo recipients.

TCRdb's table, derived via immunoSEQ multiplex PCR, lists solely in-frame clones and lacks some. The table has some 370,000 clones, about four fifths seen once. The treatment here: around 19 received Ad26.COV2.S at low or high dose, single or two shots; about 5 received placebo; per-sample allocation not given. Collection of samples fell on day 63 after the first vaccine or placebo injection. Losses at the gene ends were 0 bases for V and 0 bases for J; bases not matched to a gene: 11. This CDR3 spans 21 amino acids. Germline V CDR1 and CDR2: LNHDA, SQIVND (reference sequence). Points on this clone: The target antigen is unknown.

The TCR originated in a person between 18 and 65 years old who received the Ad26.COV2.S COVID-19 vaccine or a placebo. The genes are TRBV19 and TRBJ2-1, with TRBD2 matching over 13 bases. This material consisted of peripheral blood, taken in a trial of Ad26.COV2.S vaccine versus placebo. CDR3 bases: TGTGCCAGTAGTATAGATTCCCCGGGACTAGCGGGGAGAAGCTCCTACAATGAGCAGTTCTTC. Translating it yields CASSIDSPGLAGRSSYNEQFF.